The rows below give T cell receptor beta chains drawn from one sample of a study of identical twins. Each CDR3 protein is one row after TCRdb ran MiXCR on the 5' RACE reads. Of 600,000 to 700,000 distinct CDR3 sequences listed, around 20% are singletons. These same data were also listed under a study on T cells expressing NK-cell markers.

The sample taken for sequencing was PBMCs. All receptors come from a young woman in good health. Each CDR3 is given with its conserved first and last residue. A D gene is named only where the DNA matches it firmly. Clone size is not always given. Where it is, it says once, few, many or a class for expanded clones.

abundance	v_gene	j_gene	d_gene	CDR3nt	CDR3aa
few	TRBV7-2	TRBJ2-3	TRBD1	TGTGCCAGCAGTTCCAGGGGGTATGGGACAGATACGCAGTATTTT	CASSSRGYGTDTQYF
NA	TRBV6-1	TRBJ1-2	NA	TGTGCCAGCAGTGAATATTCAGGGGACGGCTACACCTTC	CASSEYSGDGYTF
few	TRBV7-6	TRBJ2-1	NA	TGTGCCAGCAGCTTAGCGCCGAGTGAATACAATGAGCAGTTCTTC	CASSLAPSEYNEQFF
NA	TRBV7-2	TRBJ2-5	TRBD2	TGTGCCAGCAGCAAGGGGAGGGGAAGTGTGGGAGAGACCCAGTACTTC	CASSKGRGSVGETQYF
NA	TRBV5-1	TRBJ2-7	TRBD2	TGCGCCAGCCGCCCGGGAGGGCCCCCCTACGAGCAGTACTTC	CASRPGGPPYEQYF
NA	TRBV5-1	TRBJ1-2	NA	TGCGCCAGCAGTTTCGACAGAGTCCATGGCTACACCTTC	CASSFDRVHGYTF
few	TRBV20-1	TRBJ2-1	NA	TGCAGTGCTAGTAGGCTAGTCGATGAGCAGTTCTTC	CSASRLVDEQFF
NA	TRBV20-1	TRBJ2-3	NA	TGCAGTGCTCCCGCGAGAAGATCTAGCACAGATACGCAGTATTTT	CSAPARRSSTDTQYF
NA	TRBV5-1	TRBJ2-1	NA	TGCGCCAGCAGCTCCCAGTCTGAGCAGTTCTTC	CASSSQSEQFF
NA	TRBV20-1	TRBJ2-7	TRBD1	TGCAGTGCTAGCCGGGACAGATCAACCTACGAGCAGTACTTC	CSASRDRSTYEQYF
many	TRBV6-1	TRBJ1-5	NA	TGTGCCACAATGGAGGGAGGGAATCAGCCCCAGCATTTT	CATMEGGNQPQHF
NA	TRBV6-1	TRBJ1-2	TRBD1	TGTGCCAGCAGTGCACAGGGGGCCGGCTATGGCTACACCTTC	CASSAQGAGYGYTF
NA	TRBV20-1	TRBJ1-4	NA	TGCAGTGCTATAATAAGTGGAGAAAAACTGTTTTTT	CSAIISGEKLFF
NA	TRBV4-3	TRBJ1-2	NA	TGCGCCAGCAGCCAAGGCCGGGGCCGAAGAACTAACTATGGCTACACCTTC	CASSQGRGRRTNYGYTF
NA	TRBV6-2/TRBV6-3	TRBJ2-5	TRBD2	TGTGCCAGCAGTTATGAAAGAGGGAGGGCCAGGGAGACCCAGTACTTC	CASSYERGRARETQYF
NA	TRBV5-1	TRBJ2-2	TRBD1	TGCGCCAGCAGCTTGGACAGGGGGAGGACCGGGGAGCTGTTTTTT	CASSLDRGRTGELFF
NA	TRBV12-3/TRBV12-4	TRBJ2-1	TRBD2	TGTGCCAGCAGTTCAGGCAGCGGGAGTAACTATGAGCAGTTCTTC	CASSSGSGSNYEQFF
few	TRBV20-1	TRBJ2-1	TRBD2	TGCAGTGCTGATGGACTAGACAATGAGCAGTTCTTC	CSADGLDNEQFF
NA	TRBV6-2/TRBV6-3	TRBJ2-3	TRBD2	TGTGCCAGCAGCCGTTATCTAGCGGGAGCTTCAGATACGCAGTATTTT	CASSRYLAGASDTQYF
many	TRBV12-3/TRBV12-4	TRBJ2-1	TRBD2	TGTGCCAGCCACCCCGGGGGGGGAAACAATGAGCAGTTCTTC	CASHPGGGNNEQFF
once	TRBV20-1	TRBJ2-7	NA	TGCAGTGCGGGGCGGACAGCGCTTTTCTACGAGCAGTACTTC	CSAGRTALFYEQYF
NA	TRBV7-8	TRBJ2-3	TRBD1	TGTGCCAGCAGCTTAGCGCGATACAGGGGGAAGACAGATACGCAGTATTTT	CASSLARYRGKTDTQYF
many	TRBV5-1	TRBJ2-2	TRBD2	TGCGCCAGCAGCTTGACTAGCGGGAACACCGGGGAGCTGTTTTTT	CASSLTSGNTGELFF
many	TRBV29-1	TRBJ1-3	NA	TGCAGCGTTTCGGGGGCGCAGGACACCATATATTTT	CSVSGAQDTIYF
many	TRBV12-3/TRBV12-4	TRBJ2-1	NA	TGTGCCAGCAGTACCTACCCGGGACCGATCTACAATGAGCAGTTCTTC	CASSTYPGPIYNEQFF
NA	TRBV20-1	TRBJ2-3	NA	TGCAGTGTCGACAGCGTCCGCAAAGGAAAAGATACGCAGTATTTT	CSVDSVRKGKDTQYF
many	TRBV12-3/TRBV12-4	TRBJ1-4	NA	TGTGCCAGCAGTCCGGATGAAAAACTGTTTTTT	CASSPDEKLFF
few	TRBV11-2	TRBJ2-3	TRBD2	TGTGCCAGCAGCTTAGGGGAATTGGGTAGCGGGGTTGCAGATACGCAGTATTTT	CASSLGELGSGVADTQYF
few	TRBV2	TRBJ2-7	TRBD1	TGTGCCAGCAGAGCCGTCGGGACAGCTGTCGAGCAGTACTTC	CASRAVGTAVEQYF
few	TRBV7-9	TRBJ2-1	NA	TGTGCCAGCACTAGCGTTGACGAGCAGTTCTTC	CASTSVDEQFF
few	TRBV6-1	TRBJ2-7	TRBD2	TGTGCCAGCAGCCCAACTAGCGGGAGGCTCTACGAGCAGTACTTC	CASSPTSGRLYEQYF
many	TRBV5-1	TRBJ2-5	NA	TGCGCCAGCAGCCGATACGGGGAAGAGACCCAGTACTTC	CASSRYGEETQYF
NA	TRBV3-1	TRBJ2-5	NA	TGTGCCAGCAGCCAAGACCGAAGGTGGGCTAAAGAGACCCAGTACTTC	CASSQDRRWAKETQYF
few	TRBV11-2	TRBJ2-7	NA	TGTGCCAGCAGCTCCGCGGGCACCGCTTATGTGGGCCACGAGCAGTACTTC	CASSSAGTAYVGHEQYF
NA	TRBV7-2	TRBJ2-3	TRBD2	TGTGCCAGCAGTTCATTAGCGGGAGGGAGTACAGATACGCAGTATTTT	CASSSLAGGSTDTQYF